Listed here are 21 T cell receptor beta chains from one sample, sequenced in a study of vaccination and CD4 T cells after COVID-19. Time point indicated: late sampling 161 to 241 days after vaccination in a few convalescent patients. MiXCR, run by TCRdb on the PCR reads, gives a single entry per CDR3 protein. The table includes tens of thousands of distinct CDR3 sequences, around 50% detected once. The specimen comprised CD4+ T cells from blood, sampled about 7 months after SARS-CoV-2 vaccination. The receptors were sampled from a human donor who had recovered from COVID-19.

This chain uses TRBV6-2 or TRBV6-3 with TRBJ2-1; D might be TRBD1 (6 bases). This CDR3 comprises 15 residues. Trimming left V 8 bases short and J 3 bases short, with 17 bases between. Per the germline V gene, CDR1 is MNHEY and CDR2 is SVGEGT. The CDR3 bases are TGTGCCAGCCGCTCAGGGGCTCTGTACTACAATGAGCAGTTCTTC. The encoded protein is CASRSGALYYNEQFF.

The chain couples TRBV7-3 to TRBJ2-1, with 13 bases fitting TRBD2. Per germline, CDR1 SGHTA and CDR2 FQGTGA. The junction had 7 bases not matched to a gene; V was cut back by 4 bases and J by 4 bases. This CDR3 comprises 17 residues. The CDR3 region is CASSSDSTSGRYNEQFF. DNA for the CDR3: TGTGCCAGCAGCTCCGACTCGACTAGCGGGAGGTACAATGAGCAGTTCTTC.

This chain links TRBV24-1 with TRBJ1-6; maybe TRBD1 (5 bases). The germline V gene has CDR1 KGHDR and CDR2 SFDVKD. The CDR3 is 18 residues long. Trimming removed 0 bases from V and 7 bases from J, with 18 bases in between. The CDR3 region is CATSDLYGTQQANSPLHF. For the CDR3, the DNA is TGTGCCACCAGTGATTTGTACGGGACCCAACAAGCAAATTCACCCCTCCACTTT.

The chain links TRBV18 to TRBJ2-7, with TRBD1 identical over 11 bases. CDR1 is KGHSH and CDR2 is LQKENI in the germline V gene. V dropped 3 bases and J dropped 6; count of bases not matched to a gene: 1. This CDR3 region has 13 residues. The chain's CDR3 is CASSPDRGLEQYF. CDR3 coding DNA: TGTGCCAGCTCACCGGACAGGGGGCTCGAGCAGTACTTC.

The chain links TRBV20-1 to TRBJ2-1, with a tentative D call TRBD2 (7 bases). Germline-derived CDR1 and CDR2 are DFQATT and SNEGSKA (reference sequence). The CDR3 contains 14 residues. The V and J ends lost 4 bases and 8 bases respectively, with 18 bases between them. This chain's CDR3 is CSATKGGDLDEQFF. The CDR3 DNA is TGCAGTGCTACCAAGGGGGGGGATCTGGATGAGCAGTTCTTC.

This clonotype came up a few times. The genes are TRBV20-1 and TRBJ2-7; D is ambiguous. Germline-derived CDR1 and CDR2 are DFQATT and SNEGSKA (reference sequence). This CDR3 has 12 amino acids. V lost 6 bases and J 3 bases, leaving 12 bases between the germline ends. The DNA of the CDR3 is TGCAGTGCATCTCTGGTAGGCTACGAGCAGTACTTC. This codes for CSASLVGYEQYF.

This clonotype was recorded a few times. CDR3 amino acids: CASSYSVLDQETQYF. CDR3 coding DNA: TGTGCCAGCAGTTACTCGGTGCTAGACCAAGAGACCCAGTACTTC. The rearrangement joins TRBV6-5 to TRBJ2-5; D call uncertain. V was trimmed by 0 bases and J by 0 bases, leaving 8 bases between them. Germline lookup yields CDR1 MNHEY and CDR2 SVGAGI. The length of the CDR3 is 15 residues.

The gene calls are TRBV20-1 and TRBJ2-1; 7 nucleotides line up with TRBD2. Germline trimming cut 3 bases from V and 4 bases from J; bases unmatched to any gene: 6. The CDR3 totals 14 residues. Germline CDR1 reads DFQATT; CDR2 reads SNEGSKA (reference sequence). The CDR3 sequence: CSASPSGDYNEQFF. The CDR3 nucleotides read TGCAGTGCTAGCCCTAGCGGAGATTACAATGAGCAGTTCTTC.

The CDR3 spells CASSGKIRSGRGETQYF. The CDR3 bases are TGTGCCAGCAGTGGAAAGATTCGAAGCGGGAGAGGGGAGACCCAGTACTTC. The V call is TRBV6-1, the J call TRBJ2-5; 8 nucleotides agree with TRBD2. The CDR3 has 17 amino acids. Germline V CDR1 and CDR2: MNHNS, SASEGT. With V trimmed by 4 bases and J by 5 bases, 15 bases remained unmatched.

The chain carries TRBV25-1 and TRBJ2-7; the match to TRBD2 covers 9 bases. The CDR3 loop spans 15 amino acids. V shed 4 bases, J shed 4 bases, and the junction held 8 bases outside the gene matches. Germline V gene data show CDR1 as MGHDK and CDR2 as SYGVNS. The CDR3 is CASSAIDLAGYEQYF. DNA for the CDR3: TGTGCCAGCAGTGCCATAGATCTAGCGGGGTACGAGCAGTACTTC.

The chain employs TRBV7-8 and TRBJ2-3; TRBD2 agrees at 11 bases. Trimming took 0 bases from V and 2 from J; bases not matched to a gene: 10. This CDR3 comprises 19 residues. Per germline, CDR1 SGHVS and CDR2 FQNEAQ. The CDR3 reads CASSLARPGLAADTDTQYF. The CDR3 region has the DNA TGTGCCAGCAGCTTAGCGAGACCGGGACTAGCGGCCGACACAGATACGCAGTATTTT.

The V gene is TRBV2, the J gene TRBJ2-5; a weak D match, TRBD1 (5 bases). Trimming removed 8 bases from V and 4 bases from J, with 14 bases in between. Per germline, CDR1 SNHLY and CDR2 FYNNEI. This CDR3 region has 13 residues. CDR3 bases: TGTGCCAGCGGCGCTAGGGGCACAGAGACCCAGTACTTC. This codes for CASGARGTETQYF. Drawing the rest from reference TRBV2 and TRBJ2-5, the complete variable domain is EPEVTQTPSHQVTQMGQEVILRCVPISNHLYFYWYRQILGQKVEFLVSFYNNEISEKSEIFDDQFSVERPDGSNFTLKIRSTKLEDSAMYFCASGARGTETQYFGPGTRLLVL.

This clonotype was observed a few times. CDR3 residues: CASSPGGGETQYF. CDR3 coding DNA: TGTGCCAGCAGTCCAGGGGGAGGTGAGACCCAGTACTTC. The V gene is TRBV2, the J gene TRBJ2-5, with a possible D match to TRBD1 (7 bases). V was shortened by 5 bases and J by 5 bases, with 12 bases between the two germline ends. The germline CDR1 and CDR2 sequences are SNHLY and FYNNEI. The CDR3 runs to 13 residues. Filled out from reference TRBV2 and TRBJ2-5, the complete variable domain reads EPEVTQTPSHQVTQMGQEVILRCVPISNHLYFYWYRQILGQKVEFLVSFYNNEISEKSEIFDDQFSVERPDGSNFTLKIRSTKLEDSAMYFCASSPGGGETQYFGPGTRLLVL.

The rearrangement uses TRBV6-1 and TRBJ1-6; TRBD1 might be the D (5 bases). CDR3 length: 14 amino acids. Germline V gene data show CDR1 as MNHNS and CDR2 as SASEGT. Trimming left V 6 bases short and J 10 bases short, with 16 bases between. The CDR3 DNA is TGTGCCAGCAGCGGTGGACAAATTTACTCACCCCTCCACTTT. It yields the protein CASSGGQIYSPLHF.

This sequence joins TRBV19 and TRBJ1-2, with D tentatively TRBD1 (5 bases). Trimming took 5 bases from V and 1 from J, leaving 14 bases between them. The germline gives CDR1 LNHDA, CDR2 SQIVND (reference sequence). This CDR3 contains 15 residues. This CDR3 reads CASSVGQVFNYGYTF. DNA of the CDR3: TGTGCCAGTAGTGTGGGGCAGGTGTTTAACTATGGCTACACCTTC.

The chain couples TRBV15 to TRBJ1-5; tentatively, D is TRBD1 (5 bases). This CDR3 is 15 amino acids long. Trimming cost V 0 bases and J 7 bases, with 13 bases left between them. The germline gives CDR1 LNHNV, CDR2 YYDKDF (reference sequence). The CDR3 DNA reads TGTGCCACCAGCAGAGATATGGGGGTACGACAGCCCCAGCATTTT. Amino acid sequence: CATSRDMGVRQPQHF.

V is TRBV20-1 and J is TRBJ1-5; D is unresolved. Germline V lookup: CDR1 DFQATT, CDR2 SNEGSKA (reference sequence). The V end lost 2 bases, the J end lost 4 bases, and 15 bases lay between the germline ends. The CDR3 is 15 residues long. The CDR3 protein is CSARIAGLLNQPQHF. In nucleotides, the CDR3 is TGCAGTGCTAGAATAGCGGGCCTACTTAATCAGCCCCAGCATTTT.

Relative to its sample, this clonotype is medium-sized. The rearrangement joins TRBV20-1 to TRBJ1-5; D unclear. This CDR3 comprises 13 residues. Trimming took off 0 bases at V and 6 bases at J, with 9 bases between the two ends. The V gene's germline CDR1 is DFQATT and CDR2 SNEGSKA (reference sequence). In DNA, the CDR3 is TGCAGTGCTAGAGATAAAGCCAGTCAGCCCCAGCATTTT. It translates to CSARDKASQPQHF.

The CDR3 protein is CASSRLAGWETQYF. The CDR3 DNA is TGTGCCAGCAGCCGACTAGCGGGGTGGGAGACCCAGTACTTC. This chain connects TRBV14 to TRBJ2-5; 11 bases agree with TRBD2. V gave up 4 bases and J gave up 5 bases; unmatched junction bases: 3. Germline lookup yields CDR1 SGHDN and CDR2 FVKESK. The CDR3 consists of 14 residues.

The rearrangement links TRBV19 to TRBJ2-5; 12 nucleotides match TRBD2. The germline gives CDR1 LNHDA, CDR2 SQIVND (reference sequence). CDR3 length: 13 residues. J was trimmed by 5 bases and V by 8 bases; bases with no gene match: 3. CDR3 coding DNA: TGTGCCAGTCGGCTAGCGGGAGGGGAGACCCAGTACTTC. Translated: CASRLAGGETQYF. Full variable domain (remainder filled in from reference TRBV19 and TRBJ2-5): DGGITQSPKYLFRKEGQNVTLSCEQNLNHDAMYWYRQDPGQGLRLIYYSQIVNDFQKGDIAEGYSVSREKKESFPLTVTSAQKNPTAFYLCASRLAGGETQYFGPGTRLLVL.

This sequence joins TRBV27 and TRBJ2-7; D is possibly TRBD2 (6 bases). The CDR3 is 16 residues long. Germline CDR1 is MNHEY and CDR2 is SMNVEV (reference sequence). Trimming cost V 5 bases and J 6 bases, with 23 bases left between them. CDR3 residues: CASSPQVVEGKGEQYF. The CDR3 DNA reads TGTGCCAGCAGTCCCCAAGTGGTGGAGGGCAAGGGCGAGCAGTACTTC.